This T cell receptor beta chain is from a study of shared clonotypes between healthy human individuals. Overall study context: The composition of the donors was a couple of women and three men aged 18 to 49.

Per germline, CDR1 SGHRS and CDR2 YFSETQ. Trimming pared 0 bases from V and 1 base from J, leaving 11 bases between. The CDR3 consists of 15 residues. In the original analysis: ImmunoSEQ sequences covered only the junction and lacked quality scores; filtering therefore differed. TCRdb's table, derived via immunoSEQ multiplex PCR, lists solely in-frame clones and lacks some. That table furnishes V, J and clone size, whereas the DNA furnished D and trimming. Of about 2.2 million clones listed, about 93% are singletons. CD8 cells classed as naive were CD45RO-negative and positively selected for CCR7, excluding terminally differentiated effector memory CD45RA+ cells.

The clonotype was recovered from a young man in good health. Some clones in this sample may be carry-over from other donors' samples. V is TRBV5-1 and J is TRBJ2-7; D gene ambiguous. Sequenced sample: naive CD8+ T cells from PBMCs. The DNA for the CDR3 is TGCGCCAGCAGCTTGGGGCCGGACGGATCCTACGAGCAGTACTTC. Its translation: CASSLGPDGSYEQYF.